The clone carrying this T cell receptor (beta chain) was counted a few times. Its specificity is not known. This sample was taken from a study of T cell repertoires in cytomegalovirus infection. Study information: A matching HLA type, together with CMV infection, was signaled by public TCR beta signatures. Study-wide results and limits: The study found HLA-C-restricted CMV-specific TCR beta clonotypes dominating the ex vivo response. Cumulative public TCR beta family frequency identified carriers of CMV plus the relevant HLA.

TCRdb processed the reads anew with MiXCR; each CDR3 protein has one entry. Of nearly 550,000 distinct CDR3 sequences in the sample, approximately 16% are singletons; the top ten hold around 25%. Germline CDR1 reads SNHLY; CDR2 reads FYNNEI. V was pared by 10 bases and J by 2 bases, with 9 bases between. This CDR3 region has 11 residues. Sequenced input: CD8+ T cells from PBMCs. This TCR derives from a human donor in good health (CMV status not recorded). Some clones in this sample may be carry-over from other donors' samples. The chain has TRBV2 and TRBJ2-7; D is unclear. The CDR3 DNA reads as TGTGCCACACGGACCACCTACGAGCAGTACTTC. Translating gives CATRTTYEQYF.